This TCR beta chain was profiled in a study of T cell responses to AZD1222 COVID-19 vaccine. Study results and limitations: It was only after the peak T cell response that any repertoires were sampled. A mostly white British donor set with more females was recruited, and clonal diversity was possibly underestimated.

V dropped 5 bases and J dropped 2; count of bases not matched to a gene: 2. The CDR3 sequence is 14 residues long. The germline V gene encodes CDR1 LNHNV and CDR2 YYDKDF (reference sequence). To note about this clone: Its matching antigen is unknown.

Sequenced by immunoSEQ multiplex PCR; TCRdb stores in-frame clones only, minus some. The table lists approximately 93,000 clones, about 91% of them singletons. The source was peripheral blood, collected 28 days after the second AZD1222 dose. This receptor was taken from an adult who received the AZD1222 COVID-19 vaccine. V usage is TRBV15 and J usage is TRBJ2-3, with 9 bases matching TRBD1. The CDR3 here is CATSGTGITDTQYF. The CDR3 DNA is TGTGCCACCAGCGGGACAGGGATCACAGATACGCAGTATTTT.